This TCR beta chain was documented in a study of blood T cell repertoires in COVID-19 (dated by TCRdb to the early 2020s). Study-level background: Samples from collaborators originated in the United States, Italy and Spain and spanned both the acute and convalescent phases of COVID-19. Subjects who had been exposed to COVID-19, were actively infected with it, or had recovered from it provided the deeply sampled blood TCRbeta repertoires that made up the dataset. The repertoires were made available in a free public database intended to serve as a resource for research on the immune response to SARS-CoV-2. HLA class I and class II types, where available, came from metadata supplied by the sample provider rather than from assay-based typing. Samples were obtained from the ongoing ImmuneRACE study (first 160 participants) and from roughly 1,300 subjects provided by 6 global collaborators. A de-identified subject ID, COVID-19 status, age in years and sex were almost always included in the sample metadata. The prospective study material was composed of cDNA or gDNA derived from T cells, B-cell-depleted T cells, or PBMCs.

TCRbeta CDR3 regions were amplified from genomic DNA by means of the immunoSEQ Assay, a bias-controlled multiplex PCR. In the authors' own workflow: The number of nucleated cells in each sample was estimated from the amplification of reference gene primers within the assay. To quantify the absolute abundance of each unique TCRbeta CDR3 rearrangement, sequence reads were collapsed and filtered. For each sample, productive Simpson clonality was calculated by taking the square root of Simpson's diversity index across productive rearrangements. The table was pulled from immuneACCESS by TCRdb, which kept in-frame rearrangements only. Such tables lose some clones; where checked, under half of the loss comes from unresolved V genes, and the rest has no known cause. V and J calls and clone size are given by that table; D and trimming were obtained from the DNA. The sample yields 200,000 or so clones; approximately 80% were counted once. About 12% of the sample is held by the ten biggest clonotypes.

With regard to this clone: No antigen is known for it. No base-level quality is on record; no much larger clone is a single base apart.

Each collaborating institution followed its own protocols to collect whole blood in K2EDTA tubes. Collaborator samples were shipped for TCRbeta analysis as frozen whole blood, isolated PBMCs, or DNA extracted from either sample type. Ends trimmed: V by 6 bases, J by 1 base; bases unmatched to a gene: 14. The germline V gene supplies CDR1 MDHEN and CDR2 SYDVKM. Including cysteine and phenylalanine, the CDR3 has 19 amino acids. The read is trimmed to its CDR3 DNA, 57 bases read in frame from base 1. Here is what the overall study found, with its caveats: The quantity of clinical and demographic metadata differed by source and by participant and was supplied without curation.

Sequenced input: peripheral blood. This chain joins TRBV28 to TRBJ2-6, and 8 junctional nucleotides match TRBD1. The clonotype comes from a human donor in a cohort sampled during active COVID-19. The DNA sequence is as follows: TGTGCCAGCAGAACGAAAGGGACAGGTCTCCCATCTGGGGCCAACGTCCTGACTTTC. Its product reads: CASRTKGTGLPSGANVLTF. When the CDR3 is completed using the reference TRBV28 and TRBJ2-6 genes on either side, the full variable domain is DVKVTQSSRYLVKRTGEKVFLECVQDMDHENMFWYRQDPGLGLRLIYFSYDVKMKEKGDIPEGYSVSREKKERFSLILESASTNQTSMYLCASRTKGTGLPSGANVLTFGAGSRLTVL.